The 29 T cell receptor beta chains listed next were all sequenced from one sample in a study of blood T cells in healthy people across ages. A second PCR of 7 to 11 cycles used a sample-barcoded 5' primer and a J-beta primer mix. A single record per CDR3 protein comes from TCRdb applying MiXCR to the 5' RACE reads. The sample has some 640,000 distinct CDR3 sequences; under 30% are singletons. The sequenced material came from blood. The receptors come from a woman older than 75 in good health.

The chain couples TRBV28 to TRBJ2-6; 7 nucleotides align to TRBD1. CDR3 size: 14 residues. The V gene end was trimmed by 9 bases and the J gene end by 4 bases; junction bases not matched to a gene: 6. Germline V gene sequence: CDR1 MDHEN, CDR2 SYDVKM. CDR3 DNA: TGTGCCAGTAGACAGGGCTTGGGGGCCAACGTCCTGACTTTC. Encoded protein: CASRQGLGANVLTF.

This clonotype was picked up many times. The chain joins TRBV13 to TRBJ2-7; D might be TRBD1 or TRBD2, each matching 7 bases. The J call may be in error: the DNA end matches TRBJ2-5 better. CDR1 is PRHDT, CDR2 FYEKMQ, per germline (reference sequence). The CDR3 extends over 14 amino acids. CDR3 DNA sequence: TGTGCCAGCAGCCAGGGACAGCCGGGGGGGACCCAGTACTTC. Its translation: CASSQGQPGGTQYF.

For this clonotype: The junction does not match germline at one end; this may be a read error. The chain recombines TRBV7-9 with TRBJ2-7; no firm D call. Per germline, CDR1 SEHNR and CDR2 FQNEAQ (reference sequence). This CDR3 spans 12 amino acids. The DNA of the CDR3 is TGTGCCGGCAGTCTAGGGTCCTACGAGCAGTACTTC. This translates into CAGSLGSYEQYF. Variable domain in full (rest from reference TRBV7-9 and TRBJ2-7): DTGVSQNPRHKITKRGQNVTFRCDPISEHNRLYWYRQTLGQGPEFLTYFQNEAQLEKSRLLSDRFSAERPKGSFSTLEIQRTEQGDSAMYLCAGSLGSYEQYFGPGTRLTVT.

This clonotype was recorded at least ten times. The rearrangement links TRBV30 to TRBJ2-5; the D gene is possibly TRBD2 (5 bases). Germline CDR1 reads GTSNPN; CDR2 reads SVGIG (reference sequence). CDR3 length equals 14 residues. Trimming shortened V by 2 bases and J by 5 bases, and 15 bases separated the two germline ends. CDR3 protein: CAWSRTALGETQYF. CDR3 sequence (DNA): TGTGCCTGGAGTCGGACTGCCTTGGGGGAGACCCAGTACTTC.

A note on this clonotype: One base away lies a much larger clone, so this may be a sequencing read error. The V call is TRBV27, the J call TRBJ2-3, with D hard to call. Germline CDR1 reads MNHEY; CDR2 reads SMNVEV (reference sequence). Trimming removed 6 bases from V and 9 bases from J, with 16 bases in between. The CDR3 is made up of 13 amino acids. CDR3 DNA sequence: TGTGCCAGCAGACAGTCAATGGGTGGCACGCAGTATTTT. Translating it yields CASRQSMGGTQYF.

This clonotype was picked up many times. Possible read error: a much larger clone is one base away. This sequence joins TRBV11-2 and TRBJ2-5, with 11 bases lining up with TRBD2. CDR1 and CDR2 (germline): SGHAT, FQNNGV. Unmatched junction bases numbered 12, after V lost 1 base and J lost 11 bases. This CDR3 spans 16 amino acids. The CDR3 region is CASSLALAGGRGEQYF. CDR3 nucleotides: TGTGCCAGCAGCTTAGCGCTAGCGGGGGGCAGAGGTGAGCAGTACTTC.

This chain links TRBV5-1 with TRBJ2-2; 7 bases match TRBD1. CDR1 SGHRS and CDR2 YFSETQ come from the germline V gene. Unmatched junction bases numbered 13, after V lost 4 bases and J lost 4 bases. This CDR3 is 17 amino acids long. The CDR3 protein is CASSQGGATSSTGELFF. The DNA of the CDR3 is TGCGCCAGCAGCCAAGGGGGCGCAACTTCAAGCACCGGGGAGCTGTTTTTT. The entire variable domain, with the rest obtained from reference TRBV5-1 and TRBJ2-2, is as follows: KAGVTQTPRYLIKTRGQQVTLSCSPISGHRSVSWYQQTPGQGLQFLFEYFSETQRNKGNFPGRFSGRQFSNSRSEMNVSTLELGDSALYLCASSQGGATSSTGELFFGEGSRLTVL.

This clonotype was detected ten times or more. V gene TRBV20-1 combines with J gene TRBJ1-5; weak D call: TRBD1 (6 bases). V lost 0 bases to trimming and J lost 0 bases, with 21 bases between them. The CDR3 has 19 residues. CDR1 is DFQATT and CDR2 is SNEGSKA in the germline V gene (reference sequence). The CDR3, as DNA: TGCAGTGCTAGAGAGGCCTGGCAGGGGAAGGGGGATAGCAATCAGCCCCAGCATTTT. Translating gives CSAREAWQGKGDSNQPQHF.

About this clonotype: At one end the junction does not follow the germline gene, possibly because of a read error. The CDR3 protein is CSVEDLEPGKASGNEQFF. For the CDR3, the DNA is TGCAGTGTTGAAGATCTTGAGCCGGGGAAGGCGTCGGGTAATGAGCAGTTCTTC. The chain has TRBV29-1 and TRBJ2-1; D possibly corresponds to TRBD2 (5 bases). The CDR3 has 18 residues. CDR1 and CDR2 (germline): SQVTM, ANQGSEA.

On this clonotype: A much more abundant neighbour one base away suggests this may be a read error. The rearrangement uses TRBV6-5 and TRBJ2-1; tentative D call: TRBD2 (6 bases). This CDR3 has 13 residues. Germline V gene sequence: CDR1 MNHEY, CDR2 SVGAGI. Trimming took 6 bases from V and 6 from J, leaving 12 bases between them. CDR3 DNA: TGTGCCAGCAGGCGCGGGACCAGCAATGAGCAGTTCTTC. Translation gives CASRRGTSNEQFF.

The rearrangement joins TRBV7-2 to TRBJ2-7; D call uncertain. The ends were cut back, 3 bases at V and 6 bases at J, with 15 bases in the middle. Germline CDR1 SGHTA, CDR2 FQGNSA. The CDR3 covers 14 residues. CDR3 in DNA: TGTGCCAGCAGCTTTTTAAGTCTGGAGCGCGAGCAGTACTTC. It translates to CASSFLSLEREQYF.

This clonotype was picked up many times. V is TRBV7-2 and J is TRBJ2-3, with D tentatively TRBD2 (5 bases). This CDR3 region has 15 residues. CDR1 is SGHTA and CDR2 is FQGNSA in the germline V gene. Trimming took 3 bases from V and 0 from J, leaving 10 bases between them. The CDR3 region has the DNA TGTGCCAGCAGCTTTACGAGGACTAGCACAGATACGCAGTATTTT. Protein: CASSFTRTSTDTQYF.

This chain links TRBV7-2 with TRBJ2-4; D may correspond to TRBD1 or TRBD2 (5 bases each). The J call is doubtful: the DNA matches TRBJ2-5 better. This CDR3 has 12 residues. Looked up from germline, CDR1 is SGHTA and CDR2 is FQGNSA. CDR3 in amino acids: CASRGTEETQYF. The DNA for the CDR3 is TGTGCCAGCAGAGGGACGGAAGAGACCCAGTACTTC.

This clonotype was detected many times. This chain connects TRBV7-2 to TRBJ2-1; TRBD2 agrees at 8 bases. Germline V gene lookup returns CDR1 SGHTA and CDR2 FQGNSA. The CDR3 loop spans 16 amino acids. V trimming: 0 bases; J trimming: 9 bases; junction bases outside the gene matches: 10. The CDR3 loop reads CASSLAGTSRDREQFF. The CDR3 bases are TGTGCCAGCAGCTTAGCGGGGACTAGTAGGGATCGTGAGCAGTTCTTC.

This clonotype was counted ten times or more. The V call is TRBV29-1, the J call TRBJ1-1; D uncertain. V was cut by 5 bases and J by 1 base, with 8 bases left in between. Germline-derived CDR1 and CDR2 are SQVTM and ANQGSEA. This CDR3 has 12 residues. CDR3 in amino acids: CSVRSTNTEAFF. The CDR3 nucleotides are TGCAGCGTTAGATCTACGAACACTGAAGCTTTCTTT.

This clonotype was seen ten or more times. The chain has TRBV6-5 and TRBJ2-4, with 8 bases identical to TRBD2. This CDR3 has 13 residues. Per germline, CDR1 MNHEY and CDR2 SVGAGI. After removal of 5 bases from V and 11 bases from J, the junction contained 8 bases not matched to a gene. CDR3 in amino acids: CASSQRLARVQYF. The DNA of the CDR3 is TGTGCCAGCAGTCAAAGACTAGCGAGGGTTCAGTACTTC.

In regard to this clonotype: A read error may be the cause here, since a much bigger clone is one base away. The chain links TRBV6-1 to TRBJ1-2; the D gene is possibly TRBD1 (6 bases). This CDR3 spans 13 amino acids. Germline loops: CDR1 MNHNS, CDR2 SASEGT. CDR3 sequence reads: CASSEQGRYGCTF. In DNA form, the CDR3 reads TGTGCCAGCAGTGAACAGGGGAGGTATGGCTGCACCTTC.

This clonotype was observed at least ten times. The genes are TRBV6-6 and TRBJ2-7; D might be TRBD2 (6 bases). This CDR3 has 11 residues. Deletions cut 11 bases from V and 9 bases from J, with 17 bases between. In germline, CDR1 is MNHNY, CDR2 SVGAGI (reference sequence). CDR3 in DNA: TGTGCCTCGGACGGGGGAAAAGGGCAGTACTTC. Protein product: CASDGGKGQYF.

The chain is built from TRBV30 and TRBJ2-2; possibly TRBD2 for D (5 bases). Trimming stripped 4 bases from V and 1 base from J, with 10 bases between. Germline V gene data show CDR1 as GTSNPN and CDR2 as SVGIG (reference sequence). CDR3 length: 14 residues. In DNA, the CDR3 is TGTGCCTGGATGAGGGATTTGAACACCGGGGAGCTGTTTTTT. Protein sequence: CAWMRDLNTGELFF.

This clonotype was seen only a few times. The chain links TRBV6-5 to TRBJ2-7; no reliable D call. CDR1 and CDR2 from the germline V gene are MNHEY and SVGAGI. Trimming took off 0 bases at V and 0 bases at J, with 18 bases between the two ends. This CDR3 comprises 18 residues. CDR3 coding DNA: TGTGCCAGCAGTTACTCGAGTCCTAGTCTAACCGTCTCCTACGAGCAGTACTTC. Translation: CASSYSSPSLTVSYEQYF.

In this sample, this clonotype turned up a few times. V usage is TRBV6-5 and J usage is TRBJ2-1; D is ambiguous. The CDR3 has 16 residues. The germline CDR1 and CDR2 sequences are MNHEY and SVGAGI. V shed 6 bases and J shed 5 bases, with 20 bases lying between them. This CDR3 reads CASRQLSQRTNNEQFF. The CDR3 DNA reads TGTGCCAGCAGGCAACTGAGTCAGCGTACAAACAATGAGCAGTTCTTC.

This clonotype was counted many times. The V call is TRBV7-2, the J call TRBJ2-7; 10 bases are a match to TRBD1. CDR3 length: 14 amino acids. Germline V gene lookup returns CDR1 SGHTA and CDR2 FQGNSA. Germline trimming cut 4 bases from V and 4 bases from J; bases unmatched to any gene: 4. CDR3 DNA sequence: TGTGCCAGCAGCTGGAAGGGACAGGGGTACGAGCAGTACTTC. Its translation is CASSWKGQGYEQYF.

Only one count was recorded for this clonotype. This chain uses TRBV30 with TRBJ1-2, with 9 bases lining up with TRBD1. The CDR3 runs 14 residues. V lost 6 bases to trimming and J lost 7 bases; unmatched junction nucleotides: 12. CDR1 and CDR2 from the germline V gene are GTSNPN and SVGIG (reference sequence). CDR3 sequence reads: CACYRGLDSSGYTF. The CDR3 nucleotides read TGTGCCTGCTACAGGGGGCTCGACTCCAGTGGCTACACCTTC.

The CDR3 coding sequence is TGTGCCAGCAGTTTGACTGCCAACAATCAGCCCCAGCATTTT. Protein product: CASSLTANNQPQHF. The chain couples TRBV28 to TRBJ1-5; the D is unclear. The germline V gene has CDR1 MDHEN and CDR2 SYDVKM. This CDR3 comprises 14 residues. Deletions cut 3 bases from V and 3 bases from J, with 9 bases between.

This clonotype has at least ten counts. V usage is TRBV20-1 and J usage is TRBJ2-5; TRBD1 agrees at 11 bases. The CDR3 is 14 amino acids. V lost 3 bases and J lost 3; bases outside the gene matches: 3. Germline CDR1 is DFQATT and CDR2 is SNEGSKA (reference sequence). The CDR3 spells CSARGTGGKETQYF. CDR3 sequence (DNA): TGCAGTGCTAGGGGGACAGGGGGAAAAGAGACCCAGTACTTC.

In this sample, this clonotype turned up a few times. The J gene is TRBJ1-1, the V gene TRBV7-2; TRBD1 matches at 9 bases. This CDR3 region has 15 residues. The J segment lost 3 bases and the V segment lost 5 bases, leaving 7 bases of the junction unmatched. Germline CDR1 is SGHTA and CDR2 is FQGNSA. The CDR3 DNA reads as TGTGCCAGCAGCATCGGGACAGGGAGGGACACTGAAGCTTTCTTT. This sequence encodes CASSIGTGRDTEAFF.

This clonotype was counted only a few times. The chain couples TRBV4-2 to TRBJ1-3, with unresolved D. Germline V CDR1 and CDR2: LGHNA, YNFKEQ. The germline V and J ends were trimmed by 3 bases and 0 bases, with 9 bases remaining between them. This CDR3 spans 15 amino acids. The DNA of the CDR3 is TGTGCCAGCAGCCATCCAGAGTTCTCTGGAAACACCATATATTTT. It encodes CASSHPEFSGNTIYF.

Only one count was recorded for this clonotype. One base away lies a much larger clone, so this may be a sequencing read error. The J gene is TRBJ1-4, the V gene TRBV12-3 or TRBV12-4, with 8 bases matching TRBD1. The CDR3 runs 17 residues. V lost 6 bases and J lost 5; bases outside the gene matches: 14. The chain's CDR3 is CASSKGGWTGQNEKLFF. CDR3 nucleotide sequence: TGTGCCAGCAGCAAAGGGGGATGGACAGGGCAGAATGAAAAACTGTTTTTT.

This clonotype was seen many times. The chain employs TRBV5-1 and TRBJ1-4; no clear D gene. Germline-derived CDR1 and CDR2 are SGHRS and YFSETQ. Trimming pared 7 bases from V and 0 bases from J, leaving 13 bases between. This CDR3 is built from 15 residues. The CDR3 is CASRPDPATNEKLFF. CDR3 nucleotides: TGCGCCAGCCGCCCCGACCCCGCAACTAATGAAAAACTGTTTTTT.